This T cell receptor beta chain was sequenced in a study of a mutant IDH1 vaccine in newly diagnosed glioma. Study at large: It was radiotherapy, temozolomide, or both that patients received previously, with most receiving both. It was at week 35 that visit V12 occurred, and at week 47 that visit V13 did.

This CDR3 has 14 residues. CDR1 is MNHNS, CDR2 SASEGT, per germline. Trimming removed 3 bases at V and 2 bases at J, with 8 bases between. Regarding the study as a whole: Pseudoprogression apparently tracked independently of changes in top peripheral T cell clonotypes.

About this clone itself: Its antigen is not known.

Time point noted: week 35, safety follow-up. Each dose delivered 300 ug of mutant IDH1 20-mer peptide subcutaneously with imiquimod. Measured with immunoSEQ multiplex PCR; TCRdb has only the in-frame clones, and not every one. This sample has 40,000 to 60,000 clones; more than 65% occur once, and the top ten carry 5.5% to 8.5%. The V call is TRBV6-1, the J call TRBJ1-3; D is perhaps TRBD1 (5 bases). The receptor was derived from a man in his forties with glioma. Sequencing used PBMCs, obtained from a glioma patient whose treatment included an IDH1 peptide vaccine. The DNA for the CDR3 is TGTGCCAGCAGTGATGGGGGTCCTGGAAACACCATATATTTT. Translating it yields CASSDGGPGNTIYF.